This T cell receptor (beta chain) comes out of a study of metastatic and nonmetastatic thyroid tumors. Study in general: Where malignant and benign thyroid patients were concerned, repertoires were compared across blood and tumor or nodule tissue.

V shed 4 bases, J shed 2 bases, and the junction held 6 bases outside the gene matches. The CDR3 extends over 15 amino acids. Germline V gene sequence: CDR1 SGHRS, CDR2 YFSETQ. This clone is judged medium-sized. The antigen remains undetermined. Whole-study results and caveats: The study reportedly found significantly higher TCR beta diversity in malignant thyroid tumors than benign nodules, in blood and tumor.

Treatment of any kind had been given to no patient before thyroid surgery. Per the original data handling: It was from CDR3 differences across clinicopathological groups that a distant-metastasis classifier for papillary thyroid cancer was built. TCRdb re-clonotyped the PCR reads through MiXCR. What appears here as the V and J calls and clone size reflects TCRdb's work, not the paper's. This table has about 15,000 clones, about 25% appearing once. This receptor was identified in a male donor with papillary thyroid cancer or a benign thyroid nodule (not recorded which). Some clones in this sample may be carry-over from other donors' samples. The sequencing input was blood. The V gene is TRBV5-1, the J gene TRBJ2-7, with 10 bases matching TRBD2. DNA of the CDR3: TGCGCCAGCAGCAAAACTAGCGGGGCGACCTACGAGCAGTACTTC. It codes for CASSKTSGATYEQYF.